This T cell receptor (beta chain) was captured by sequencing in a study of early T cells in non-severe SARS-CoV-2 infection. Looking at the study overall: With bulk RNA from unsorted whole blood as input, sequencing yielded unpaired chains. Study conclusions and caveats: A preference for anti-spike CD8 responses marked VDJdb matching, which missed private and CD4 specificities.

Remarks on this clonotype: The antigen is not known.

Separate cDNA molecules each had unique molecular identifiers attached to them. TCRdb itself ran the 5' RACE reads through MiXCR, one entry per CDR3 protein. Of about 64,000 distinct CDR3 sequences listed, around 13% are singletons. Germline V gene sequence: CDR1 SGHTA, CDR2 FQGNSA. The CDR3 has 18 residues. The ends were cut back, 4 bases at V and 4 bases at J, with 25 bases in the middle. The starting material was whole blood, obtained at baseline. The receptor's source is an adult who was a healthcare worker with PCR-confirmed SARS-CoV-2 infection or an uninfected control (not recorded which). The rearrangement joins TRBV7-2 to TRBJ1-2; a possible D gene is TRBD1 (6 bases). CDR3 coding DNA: TGTGCCAGCAGCTCACAGGGCGCTCTACAGGCGTCCGGCTATGGCTACACCTTC. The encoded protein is CASSSQGALQASGYGYTF.